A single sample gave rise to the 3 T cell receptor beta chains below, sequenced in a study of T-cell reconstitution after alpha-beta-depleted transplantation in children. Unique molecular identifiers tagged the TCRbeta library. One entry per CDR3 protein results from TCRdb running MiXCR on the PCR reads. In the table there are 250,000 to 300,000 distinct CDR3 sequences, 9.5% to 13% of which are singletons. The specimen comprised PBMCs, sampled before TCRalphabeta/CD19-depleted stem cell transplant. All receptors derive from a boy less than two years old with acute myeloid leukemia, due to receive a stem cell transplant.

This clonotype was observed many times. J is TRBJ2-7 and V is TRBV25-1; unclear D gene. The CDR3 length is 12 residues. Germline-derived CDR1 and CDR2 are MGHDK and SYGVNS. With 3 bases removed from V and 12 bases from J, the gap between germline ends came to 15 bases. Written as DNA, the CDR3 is TGTGCCAGCAGTGACTCCCGACCCACGAGGTACTTC. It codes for CASSDSRPTRYF.

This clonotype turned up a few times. This CDR3 is CASSQAGAQSFQPQHF. The CDR3 DNA reads as TGCGCCAGCAGCCAAGCGGGGGCACAAAGTTTTCAGCCCCAGCATTTT. The rearrangement joins TRBV4-1 to TRBJ1-5; D might be TRBD1 (6 bases). This CDR3 has 16 residues. Looked up from germline, CDR1 is MGHRA and CDR2 is YSYEKL. V dropped 1 base and J dropped 6 bases, with 16 bases sitting between them.

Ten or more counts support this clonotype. The CDR3 sequence: CASSWGIYGYTF. As DNA, the CDR3 is TGCGCCAGCAGCTGGGGAATTTATGGCTACACCTTC. The chain joins TRBV5-1 to TRBJ1-2; D is ambiguous. Germline CDR1 SGHRS, CDR2 YFSETQ. V was cut by 3 bases and J by 5 bases, with 8 bases left in between. CDR3 size: 12 residues.